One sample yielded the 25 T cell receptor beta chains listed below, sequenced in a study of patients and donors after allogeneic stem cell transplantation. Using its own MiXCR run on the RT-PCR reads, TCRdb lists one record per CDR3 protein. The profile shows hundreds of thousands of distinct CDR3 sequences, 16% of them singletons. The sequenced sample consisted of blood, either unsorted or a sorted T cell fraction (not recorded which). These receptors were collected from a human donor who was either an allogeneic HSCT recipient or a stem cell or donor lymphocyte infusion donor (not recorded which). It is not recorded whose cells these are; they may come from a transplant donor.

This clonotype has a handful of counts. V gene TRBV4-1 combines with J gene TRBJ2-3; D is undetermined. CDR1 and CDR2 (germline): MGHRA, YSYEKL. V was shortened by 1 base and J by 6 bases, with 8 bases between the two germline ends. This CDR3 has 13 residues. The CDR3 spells CASSQVGIDTQYF. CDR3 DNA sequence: TGCGCCAGCAGCCAAGTTGGGATCGATACGCAGTATTTT.

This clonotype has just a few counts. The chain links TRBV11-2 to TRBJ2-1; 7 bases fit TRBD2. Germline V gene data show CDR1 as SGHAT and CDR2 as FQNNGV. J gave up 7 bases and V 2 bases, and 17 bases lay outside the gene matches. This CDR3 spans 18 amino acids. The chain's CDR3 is CASSLNWWGGMTGNEQFF. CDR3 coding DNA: TGTGCCAGCAGCTTAAATTGGTGGGGGGGGATGACTGGGAATGAGCAGTTCTTC.

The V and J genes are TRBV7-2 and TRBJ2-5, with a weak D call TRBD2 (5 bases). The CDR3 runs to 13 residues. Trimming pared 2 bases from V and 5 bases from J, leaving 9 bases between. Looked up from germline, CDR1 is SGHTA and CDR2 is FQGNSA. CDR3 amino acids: CASSLLARETQYF. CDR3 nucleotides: TGTGCCAGCAGCTTACTAGCACGGGAGACCCAGTACTTC.

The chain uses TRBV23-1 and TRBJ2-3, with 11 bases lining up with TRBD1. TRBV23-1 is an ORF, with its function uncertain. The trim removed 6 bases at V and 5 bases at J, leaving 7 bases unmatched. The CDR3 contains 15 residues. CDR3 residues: CASRTGQGDKDTQYF. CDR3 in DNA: TGCGCCAGCAGAACGGGACAGGGGGATAAAGATACGCAGTATTTT.

This CDR3 reads CASSTTGRSHGYTF. The CDR3 DNA reads TGTGCCAGTAGTACGACCGGACGGAGCCATGGCTACACCTTC. J is TRBJ1-2 and V is TRBV19, with D unresolved. This CDR3 is 14 amino acids long. CDR1 LNHDA and CDR2 SQIVND come from the germline V gene (reference sequence). The V and J ends lost 4 bases and 6 bases respectively, with 15 bases between them.

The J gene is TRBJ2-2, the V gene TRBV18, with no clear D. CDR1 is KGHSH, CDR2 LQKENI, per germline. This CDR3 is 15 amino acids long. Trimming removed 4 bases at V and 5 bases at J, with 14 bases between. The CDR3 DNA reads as TGTGCCAGCTCACTCACGCTAGGACGGACCGGGGAGCTGTTTTTT. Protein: CASSLTLGRTGELFF. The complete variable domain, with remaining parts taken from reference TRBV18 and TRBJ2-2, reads NAGVMQNPRHLVRRRGQEARLRCSPMKGHSHVYWYRQLPEEGLKFMVYLQKENIIDESGMPKERFSAEFPKEGPSILRIQQVVRGDSAAYFCASSLTLGRTGELFFGEGSRLTVL.

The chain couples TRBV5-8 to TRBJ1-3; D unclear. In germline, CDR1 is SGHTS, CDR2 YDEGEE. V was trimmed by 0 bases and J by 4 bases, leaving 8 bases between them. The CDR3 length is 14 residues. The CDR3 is CASSLGGTGNTIYF. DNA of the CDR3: TGTGCCAGCAGCTTGGGGGGAACAGGAAACACCATATATTTT.

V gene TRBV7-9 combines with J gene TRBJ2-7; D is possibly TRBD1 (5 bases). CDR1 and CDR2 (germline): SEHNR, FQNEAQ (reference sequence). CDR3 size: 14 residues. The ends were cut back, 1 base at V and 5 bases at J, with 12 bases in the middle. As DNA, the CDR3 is TGTGCCAGCAGCTTAGGGTCCAGGGTCCACGAGCAGTACTTC. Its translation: CASSLGSRVHEQYF. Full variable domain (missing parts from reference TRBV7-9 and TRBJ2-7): DTGVSQNPRHKITKRGQNVTFRCDPISEHNRLYWYRQTLGQGPEFLTYFQNEAQLEKSRLLSDRFSAERPKGSFSTLEIQRTEQGDSAMYLCASSLGSRVHEQYFGPGTRLTVT.

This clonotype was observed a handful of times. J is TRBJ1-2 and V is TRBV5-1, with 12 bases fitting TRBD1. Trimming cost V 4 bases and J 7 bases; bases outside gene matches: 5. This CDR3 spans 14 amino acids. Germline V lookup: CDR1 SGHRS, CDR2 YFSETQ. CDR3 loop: CASSLGTGGGGYTF. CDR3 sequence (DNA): TGCGCCAGCAGCCTCGGGACAGGGGGCGGTGGCTACACCTTC.

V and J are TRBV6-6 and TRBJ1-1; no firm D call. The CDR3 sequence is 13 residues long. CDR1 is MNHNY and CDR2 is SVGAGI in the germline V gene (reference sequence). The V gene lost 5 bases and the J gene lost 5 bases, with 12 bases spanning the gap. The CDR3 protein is CASSPLTGTEAFF. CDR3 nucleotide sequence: TGTGCCAGCAGTCCTCTTACGGGTACTGAAGCTTTCTTT.

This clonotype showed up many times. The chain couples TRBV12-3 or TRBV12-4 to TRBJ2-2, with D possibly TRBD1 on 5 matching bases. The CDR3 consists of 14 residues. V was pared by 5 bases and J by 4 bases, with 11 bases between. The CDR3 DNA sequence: TGTGCCAGCAGTGAACAGGCTCTCACCGGGGAGCTGTTTTTT. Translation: CASSEQALTGELFF.

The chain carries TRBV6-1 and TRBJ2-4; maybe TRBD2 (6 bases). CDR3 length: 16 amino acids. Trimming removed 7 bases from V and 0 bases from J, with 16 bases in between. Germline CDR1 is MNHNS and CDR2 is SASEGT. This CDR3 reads CASTRGSGLAKNIQYF. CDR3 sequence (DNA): TGTGCCAGCACCCGGGGTAGCGGACTAGCCAAAAACATTCAGTACTTC.

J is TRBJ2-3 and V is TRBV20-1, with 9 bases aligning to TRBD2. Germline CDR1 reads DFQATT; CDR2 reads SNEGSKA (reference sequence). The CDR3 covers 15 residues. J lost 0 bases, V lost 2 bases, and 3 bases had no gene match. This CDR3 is CSARNLAGSTDTQYF. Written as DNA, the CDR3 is TGCAGTGCTAGAAATCTAGCGGGGAGCACAGATACGCAGTATTTT.

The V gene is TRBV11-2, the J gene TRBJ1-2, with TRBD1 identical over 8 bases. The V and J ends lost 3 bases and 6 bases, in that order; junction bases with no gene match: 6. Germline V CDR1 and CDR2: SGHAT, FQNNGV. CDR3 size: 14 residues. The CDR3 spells CASSLRHRGDGYTF. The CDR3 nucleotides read TGTGCCAGCAGCTTGAGGCACAGGGGGGATGGCTACACCTTC.

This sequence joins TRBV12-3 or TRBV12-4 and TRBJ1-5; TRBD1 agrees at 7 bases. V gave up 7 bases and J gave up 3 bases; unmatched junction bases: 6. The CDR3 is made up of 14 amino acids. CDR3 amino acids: CASTSGQVNQPQHF. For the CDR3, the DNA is TGTGCCAGCACCAGTGGACAGGTCAATCAGCCCCAGCATTTT.

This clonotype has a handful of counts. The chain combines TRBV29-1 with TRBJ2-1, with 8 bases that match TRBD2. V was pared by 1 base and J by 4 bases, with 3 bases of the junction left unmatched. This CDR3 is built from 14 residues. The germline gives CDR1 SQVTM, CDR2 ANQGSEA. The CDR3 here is CSVEGAGGYNEQFF. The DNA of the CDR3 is TGCAGCGTTGAAGGGGCGGGAGGATACAATGAGCAGTTCTTC.

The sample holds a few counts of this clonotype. Written as DNA, the CDR3 is TGCGCCAGCTCTCTGGGTCAGGGCCTTAACAATGAGCAGTTCTTC. Its protein product is CASSLGQGLNNEQFF. V gene TRBV5-1 combines with J gene TRBJ2-1; D possibly corresponds to TRBD1 (5 bases). The germline V gene encodes CDR1 SGHRS and CDR2 YFSETQ. V was clipped by 7 bases and J by 5 bases, with 19 bases between them. The CDR3 is made up of 15 amino acids.

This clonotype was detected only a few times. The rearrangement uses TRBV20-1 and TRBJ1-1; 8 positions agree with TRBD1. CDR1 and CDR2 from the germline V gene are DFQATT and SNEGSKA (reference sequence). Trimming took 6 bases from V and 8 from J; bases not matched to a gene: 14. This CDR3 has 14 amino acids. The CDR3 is CSATPQTGDDEAFF. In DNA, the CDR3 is TGCAGTGCCACCCCCCAGACAGGGGACGACGAAGCTTTCTTT.

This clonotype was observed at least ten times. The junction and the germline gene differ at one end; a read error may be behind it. The CDR3 protein is CASRQTPGPTF. CDR3 nucleotide sequence: TGTGCCAGCAGGCAAACCCCGGGACCGACTTTT. The chain combines TRBV12-3 or TRBV12-4 with TRBJ1-4, with a tentative D call TRBD1 (5 bases). The CDR3 spans 11 residues.

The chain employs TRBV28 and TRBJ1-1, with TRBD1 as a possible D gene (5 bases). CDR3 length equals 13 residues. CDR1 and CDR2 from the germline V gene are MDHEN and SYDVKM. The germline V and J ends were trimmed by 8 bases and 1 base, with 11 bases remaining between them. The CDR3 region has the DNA TGTGCCAGCCCCTCTACAGGGAACACTGAAGCTTTCTTT. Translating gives CASPSTGNTEAFF.

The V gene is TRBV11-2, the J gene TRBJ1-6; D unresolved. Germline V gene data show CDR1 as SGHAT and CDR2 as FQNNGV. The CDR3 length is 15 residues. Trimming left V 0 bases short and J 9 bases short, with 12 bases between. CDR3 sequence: CASSLDGGRTSPLHF. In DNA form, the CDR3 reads TGTGCCAGCAGCTTAGACGGAGGAAGGACTTCACCCCTCCACTTT.

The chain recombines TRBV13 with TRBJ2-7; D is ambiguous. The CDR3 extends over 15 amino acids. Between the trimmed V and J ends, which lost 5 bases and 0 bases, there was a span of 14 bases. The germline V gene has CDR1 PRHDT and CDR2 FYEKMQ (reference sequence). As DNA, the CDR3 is TGTGCCAGCAGCGACCTAGGACGGATCTCCTACGAGCAGTACTTC. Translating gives CASSDLGRISYEQYF.

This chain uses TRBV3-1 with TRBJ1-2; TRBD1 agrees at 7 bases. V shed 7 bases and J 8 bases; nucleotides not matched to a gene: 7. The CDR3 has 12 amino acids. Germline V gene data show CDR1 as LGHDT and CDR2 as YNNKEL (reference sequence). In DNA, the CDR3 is TGTGCCAGCACCAGGGGGACTAACGGCTACACCTTC. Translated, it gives CASTRGTNGYTF.

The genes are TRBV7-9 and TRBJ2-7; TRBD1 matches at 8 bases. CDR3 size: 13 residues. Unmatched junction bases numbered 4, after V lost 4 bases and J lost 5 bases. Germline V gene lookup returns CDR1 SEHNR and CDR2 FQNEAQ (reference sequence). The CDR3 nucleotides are TGTGCCAGCAGCTCCGGACAGGGCGACGAGCAGTACTTC. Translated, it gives CASSSGQGDEQYF. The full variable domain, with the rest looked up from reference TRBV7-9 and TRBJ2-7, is DTGVSQNPRHKITKRGQNVTFRCDPISEHNRLYWYRQTLGQGPEFLTYFQNEAQLEKSRLLSDRFSAERPKGSFSTLEIQRTEQGDSAMYLCASSSGQGDEQYFGPGTRLTVT.

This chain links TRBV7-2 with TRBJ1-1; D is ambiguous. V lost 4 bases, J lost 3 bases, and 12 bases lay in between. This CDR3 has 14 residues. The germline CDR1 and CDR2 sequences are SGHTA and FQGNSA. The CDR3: CASSSAPGHTEAFF. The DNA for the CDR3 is TGTGCCAGCAGCTCAGCCCCAGGTCACACTGAAGCTTTCTTT.